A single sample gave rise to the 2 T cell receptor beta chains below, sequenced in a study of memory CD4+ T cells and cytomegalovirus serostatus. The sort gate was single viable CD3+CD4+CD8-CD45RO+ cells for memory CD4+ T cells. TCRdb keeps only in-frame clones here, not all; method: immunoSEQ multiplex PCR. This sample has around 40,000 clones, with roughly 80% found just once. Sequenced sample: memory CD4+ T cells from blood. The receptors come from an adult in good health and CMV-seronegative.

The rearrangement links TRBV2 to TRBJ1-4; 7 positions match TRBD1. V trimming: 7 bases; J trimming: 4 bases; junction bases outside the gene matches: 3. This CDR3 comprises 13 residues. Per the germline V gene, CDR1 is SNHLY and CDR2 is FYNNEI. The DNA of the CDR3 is TGTGCCAGCAAGGGACAGAATAATGAAAAACTGTTTTTT. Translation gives CASKGQNNEKLFF.

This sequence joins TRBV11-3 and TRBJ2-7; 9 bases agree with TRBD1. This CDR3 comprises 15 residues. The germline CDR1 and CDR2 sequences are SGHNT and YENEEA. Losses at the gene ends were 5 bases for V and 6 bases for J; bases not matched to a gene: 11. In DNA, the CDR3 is TGTGCCAGCAGCCCCTCGGGACAGGGAGAGGTCGAGCAGTACTTC. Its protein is CASSPSGQGEVEQYF.